A selection of T cell receptor beta chains follows, all from one sample in a study of shared clonotypes between healthy human individuals. The assay was immunoSEQ multiplex PCR, and TCRdb's table has in-frame clones only and misses some. The sample holds over 850,000 clones, more than 75% seen once. Sequencing used memory CD4+ T cells from PBMCs. Receptors were obtained from a man between 18 and 35 years old in good health. Some clones in this sample may be carry-over from other donors' samples. The CDR3 runs from the conserved cysteine through the conserved F or W. Each record gives: V gene, J gene, D gene, clone size, CDR3 DNA, CDR3 protein. A D gene is named only where the DNA matches it firmly. Clone size appears in some rows only: once, few, many, or a class for an expanded clone.

TRBV6-1,TRBJ2-2,TRBD1,NA,TGTGCCAGCAGCGTAGACAGGGGAACGGGGGAGCTGTTTTTT,CASSVDRGTGELFF
TRBV7-3,TRBJ2-1,TRBD2,once,TGTGCCAGCAGCCACCCCACGGGACTAGTCACGTTCTTC,CASSHPTGLVTFF
TRBV27,TRBJ2-5,NA,many,TGTGCCAGCCATCAGACAGGCCGCCGGGAGACCCAGTACTTC,CASHQTGRRETQYF
TRBV18,TRBJ2-3,NA,NA,TGTGCCAGCTCTTCGGGAGCGATGAGAACAGATACGCAGTATTTT,CASSSGAMRTDTQYF
TRBV30,TRBJ2-5,NA,few,TGTGCCTGGAGTGTACATCGGGGCGCGGGGGAGACCCAGTACTTC,CAWSVHRGAGETQYF
TRBV28,TRBJ1-1,NA,NA,TGTGCCACCGACCCCTCTCAAGGGAGGGTTGCTGAAGCTTTCTTT,CATDPSQGRVAEAFF
TRBV7-3,TRBJ1-5,TRBD1,few,TGTGCCAGCAGCCGGACAGGGGGGGATGCCCAGCATTTT,CASSRTGGDAQHF
TRBV7-9,TRBJ2-1,NA,NA,TGTGCCAGCAGCCCCCAGTCCCCTTCGGAGTTCTTC,CASSPQSPSEFF
TRBV7-9,TRBJ1-6,NA,once,TGTGCCAGCAGCTTAGAGGGACCTGAGGTATCACCCCTCCACTTT,CASSLEGPEVSPLHF
TRBV18,TRBJ2-7,TRBD1,NA,TGTGCCAGCTCACCACCGAAGGGGGCTCAATGGACCTACGAGCAGTACTTC,CASSPPKGAQWTYEQYF
TRBV2,TRBJ2-7,NA,NA,TGTGCCAGCGACCGGGACCCAGAGGCCCACGAGCAGTACTTC,CASDRDPEAHEQYF
TRBV5-6,TRBJ1-5,TRBD1,NA,TGTGCCAGCAGCAGCCGGACAGGGGGCTTGGGCCAGCCCCAGCATTTT,CASSSRTGGLGQPQHF
TRBV2,TRBJ1-5,NA,NA,TGTGCCAGCAGTGAACAGAGCAATCAGCCCCAGCATTTT,CASSEQSNQPQHF
TRBV25-1,TRBJ2-5,TRBD2,NA,TGTGCCAGCGGGGAGGGGAAGACCCAGTACTTC,CASGEGKTQYF
TRBV4-1,TRBJ1-1,NA,once,TGCGCCAGCAGCCAAGTCTGGAGCACTGAAGCTTTCTTT,CASSQVWSTEAFF
TRBV2,TRBJ2-7,TRBD2,many,TGTGCCAGCAGCGGAGGACTAGCGGGAGGCTACGAGCAGTACTTC,CASSGGLAGGYEQYF
TRBV19,TRBJ2-5,TRBD1,NA,TGTGCCAGTAGTACCGCTCCGGGACAGGGACCGCAAGAGACCCAGTACTTC,CASSTAPGQGPQETQYF
TRBV6-5,TRBJ1-2,TRBD1,NA,TGTGCCAGCCGGACAGGGGTCTATGGCTACACCTTC,CASRTGVYGYTF
TRBV28,TRBJ2-3,NA,NA,TGTGCCAGCAGTCCCCTGGGCACTAAGCCAGATACGCAGTATTTT,CASSPLGTKPDTQYF
TRBV5-1,TRBJ1-1,NA,NA,TGCGCCAGCAGCTTGGGAAGGGGACGGGACACTGAAGCTTTCTTT,CASSLGRGRDTEAFF
TRBV5-1,TRBJ2-7,NA,NA,TGCGCCAGCAGCTCTCGGACGGAGGCTTCCTACGAGCAGTACTTC,CASSSRTEASYEQYF
TRBV7-8,TRBJ1-5,TRBD1,NA,TGTGCCAGCAGCTTAGGGCAGGGGGTGGGAAATCAGCCCCAGCATTTT,CASSLGQGVGNQPQHF
TRBV5-1,TRBJ2-1,TRBD2,NA,TGCGCCAGCAGCGCTTATTCTAGCGGGCGTTCCCATGAGCAGTTCTTC,CASSAYSSGRSHEQFF
TRBV11-2,TRBJ2-7,TRBD2,few,TGTGCCAGCAGCAAATTGGGACTAGCGGGACACGAGCAGTACTTC,CASSKLGLAGHEQYF
TRBV18,TRBJ1-1,NA,NA,TGTGCCAGCTCACCACCGGGCAGCCGGCTCCCCACTGAAGCTTTCTTT,CASSPPGSRLPTEAFF
TRBV27,TRBJ2-7,NA,NA,TGTGCCAGCAGTTTATACGTCCCAAAAACTGGCAACGAGCAGTACTTC,CASSLYVPKTGNEQYF
TRBV7-8,TRBJ2-3,TRBD2,NA,TGTGCCAGCAGCCCTAGACTAGCGGGAGCAGCAGATACGCAGTATTTT,CASSPRLAGAADTQYF
TRBV5-6,TRBJ1-2,TRBD1,NA,TGTGCCAGCAGCGCACAGGGGGGTCAAGTCTACACCTTC,CASSAQGGQVYTF